This T cell receptor (beta chain) was sequenced during a study of T cell repertoires in cytomegalovirus infection. TCRdb independently ran MiXCR on the reads; one entry per CDR3 protein. The table has just over 300,000 distinct CDR3 sequences, 17% seen once. CDR1 LGHDT and CDR2 YNNKEL come from the germline V gene (reference sequence). Trimming removed 0 bases from V and 7 bases from J, with 13 bases in between. The CDR3 spans 15 residues. This clonotype was observed a handful of times. Sequencing was done on a sample of PBMCs. The chain combines TRBV3-1 with TRBJ2-1; either TRBD1 or TRBD2 may fit D (6 bases each). The clonotype comes from a human donor in good health (CMV status not recorded). Some clones in this sample may be carry-over from other donors' samples. This CDR3 is CASSQDSRGPNEQFF. The CDR3 nucleotides read TGTGCCAGCAGCCAAGATAGTCGGGGGCCAAATGAGCAGTTCTTC.